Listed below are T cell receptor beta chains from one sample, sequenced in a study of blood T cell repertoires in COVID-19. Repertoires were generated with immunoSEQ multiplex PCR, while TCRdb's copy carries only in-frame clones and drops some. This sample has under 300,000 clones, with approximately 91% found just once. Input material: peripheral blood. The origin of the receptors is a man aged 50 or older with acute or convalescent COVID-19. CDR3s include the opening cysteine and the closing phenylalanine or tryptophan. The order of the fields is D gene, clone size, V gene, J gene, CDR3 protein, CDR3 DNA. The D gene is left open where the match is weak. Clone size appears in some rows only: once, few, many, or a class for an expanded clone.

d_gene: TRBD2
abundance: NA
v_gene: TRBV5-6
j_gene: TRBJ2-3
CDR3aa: CASSLYGGETDTQYF
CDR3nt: TGTGCCAGCAGCTTGTATGGGGGGGAGACAGATACGCAGTATTTT

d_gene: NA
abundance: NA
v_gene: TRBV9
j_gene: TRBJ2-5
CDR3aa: CASSVGGGETQYF
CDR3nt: TGTGCCAGCAGCGTCGGCGGAGGGGAGACCCAGTACTTC

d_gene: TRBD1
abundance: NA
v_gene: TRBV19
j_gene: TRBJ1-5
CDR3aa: CASTSWEGGSQPQHF
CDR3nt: TGTGCCAGTACCTCCTGGGAAGGGGGCAGTCAGCCCCAGCATTTT

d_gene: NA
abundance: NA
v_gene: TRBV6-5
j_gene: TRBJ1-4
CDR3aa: CALSGGFGEKLFF
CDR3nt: TGTGCGCTCAGCGGGGGGTTCGGTGAAAAACTGTTTTTT

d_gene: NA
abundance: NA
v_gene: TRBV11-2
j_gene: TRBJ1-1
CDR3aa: CASTLARVTEAFF
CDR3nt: TGTGCCAGCACCCTTGCCAGGGTGACTGAAGCTTTCTTT

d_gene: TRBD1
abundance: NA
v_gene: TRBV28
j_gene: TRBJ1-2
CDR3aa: CASSFFRGGSGYTF
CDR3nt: TGTGCCAGCAGTTTTTTTAGAGGGGGCTCTGGCTACACCTTC

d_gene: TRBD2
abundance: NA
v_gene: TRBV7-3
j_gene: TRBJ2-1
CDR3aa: CASSSFPAGGPYNEQFF
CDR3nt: TGTGCCAGCAGCTCCTTTCCGGCGGGGGGGCCCTACAATGAGCAGTTCTTC

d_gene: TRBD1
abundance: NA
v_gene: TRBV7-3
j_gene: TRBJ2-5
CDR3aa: CASSPDRGRIETQYF
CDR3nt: TGTGCCAGCAGCCCCGACAGGGGGCGCATAGAGACCCAGTACTTC

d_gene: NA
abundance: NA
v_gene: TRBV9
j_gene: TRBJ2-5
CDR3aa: CASSVGTQRGETQYF
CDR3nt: TGTGCCAGCAGCGTCGGGACTCAAAGAGGAGAGACCCAGTACTTC

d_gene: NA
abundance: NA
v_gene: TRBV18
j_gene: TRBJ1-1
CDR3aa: CASSLSRVPEAFF
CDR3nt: TGTGCCAGCTCACTTTCCAGGGTCCCTGAAGCTTTCTTT

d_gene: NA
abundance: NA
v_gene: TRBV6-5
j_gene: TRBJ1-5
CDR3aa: CASSYQWNQPQHF
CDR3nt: TGTGCCAGCAGTTATCAGTGGAATCAGCCCCAGCATTTT

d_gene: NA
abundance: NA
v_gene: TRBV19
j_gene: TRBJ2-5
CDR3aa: CASSATVNKETQYF
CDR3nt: TGTGCCAGTAGTGCGACAGTAAATAAAGAGACCCAGTACTTC

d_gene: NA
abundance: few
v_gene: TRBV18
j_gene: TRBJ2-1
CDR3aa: CASSPRRGGNNEQFF
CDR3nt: TGTGCCAGCTCACCTAGGCGGGGTGGAAACAATGAGCAGTTCTTC

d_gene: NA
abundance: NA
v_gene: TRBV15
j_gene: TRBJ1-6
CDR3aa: CATSRVASSYNSPLHF
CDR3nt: TGTGCCACCAGCAGGGTAGCCAGCTCCTATAATTCACCCCTCCACTTT

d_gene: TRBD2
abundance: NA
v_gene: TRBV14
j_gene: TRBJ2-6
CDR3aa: CASSQFSGAGANVLTF
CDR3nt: TGTGCCAGCAGCCAATTTAGCGGGGCTGGGGCCAACGTCCTGACTTTC

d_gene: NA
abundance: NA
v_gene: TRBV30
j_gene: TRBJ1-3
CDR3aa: CAWRTGSSGNTIYF
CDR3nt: TGTGCCTGGAGAACAGGGTCTTCTGGAAACACCATATATTTT

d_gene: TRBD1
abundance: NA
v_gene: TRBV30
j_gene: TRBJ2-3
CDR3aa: CAWSKQGVDTQYF
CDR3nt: TGTGCCTGGAGTAAACAGGGGGTAGATACGCAGTATTTT

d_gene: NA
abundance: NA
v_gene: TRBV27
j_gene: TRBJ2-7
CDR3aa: CASSTEYEQYF
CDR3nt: TGTGCCAGCAGTACGGAGTACGAGCAGTACTTC

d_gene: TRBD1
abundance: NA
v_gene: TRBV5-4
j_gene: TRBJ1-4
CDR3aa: CASSPTGGPGEKLFF
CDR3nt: TGTGCCAGCAGCCCGACAGGGGGCCCGGGTGAAAAACTGTTTTTT

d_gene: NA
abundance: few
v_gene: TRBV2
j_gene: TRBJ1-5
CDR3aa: CASRTGLSNQPQHF
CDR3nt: TGTGCCAGCAGGACCGGGTTAAGCAATCAGCCCCAGCATTTT

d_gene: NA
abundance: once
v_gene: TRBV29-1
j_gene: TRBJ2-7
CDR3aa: CSVGSPLGSYEQYF
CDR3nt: TGCAGCGTTGGGAGCCCCCTGGGCTCCTACGAGCAGTACTTC

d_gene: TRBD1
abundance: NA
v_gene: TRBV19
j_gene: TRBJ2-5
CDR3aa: CASSIAPGQITQYF
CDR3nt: TGTGCCAGTAGTATAGCCCCGGGACAGATTACTCAGTACTTC

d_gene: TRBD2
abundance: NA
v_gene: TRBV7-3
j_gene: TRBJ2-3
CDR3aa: CASSFLPGLAGGTDTQYF
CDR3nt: TGTGCCAGCAGCTTCCTCCCGGGACTAGCGGGTGGCACAGATACGCAGTATTTT

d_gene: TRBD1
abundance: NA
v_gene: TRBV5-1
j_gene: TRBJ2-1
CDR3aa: CASSPGQAYNEQFF
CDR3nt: TGCGCCAGCAGCCCGGGACAGGCGTACAATGAGCAGTTCTTC

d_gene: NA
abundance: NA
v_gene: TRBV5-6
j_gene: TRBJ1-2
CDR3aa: CASSYSRGGYTF
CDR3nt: TGTGCCAGCAGCTACTCCCGAGGAGGCTACACCTTC

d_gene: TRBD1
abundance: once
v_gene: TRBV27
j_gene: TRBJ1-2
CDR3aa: CASSFLGQGAEGYTF
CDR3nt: TGTGCCAGCAGTTTTTTGGGACAGGGGGCGGAAGGCTACACCTTC

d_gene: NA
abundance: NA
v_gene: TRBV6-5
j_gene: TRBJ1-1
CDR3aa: CASILNNMNTEAFF
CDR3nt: TGTGCCAGCATCTTGAACAATATGAACACTGAAGCTTTCTTT

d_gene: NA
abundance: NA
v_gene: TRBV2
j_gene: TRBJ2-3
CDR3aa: CASWVRGSIFGPTDTQYF
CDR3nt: TGTGCCAGCTGGGTTAGGGGCTCTATTTTTGGCCCCACAGATACGCAGTATTTT

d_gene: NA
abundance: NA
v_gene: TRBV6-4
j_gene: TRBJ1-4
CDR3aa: CASSRGFGGLNEKLFF
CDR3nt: TGTGCCAGCAGCCGCGGTTTCGGGGGACTCAATGAAAAACTGTTTTTT

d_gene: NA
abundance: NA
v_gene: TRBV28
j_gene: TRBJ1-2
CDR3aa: CASSLRTALTFNYGYTF
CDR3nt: TGTGCCAGCAGTTTAAGGACAGCTCTCACTTTCAACTATGGCTACACCTTC

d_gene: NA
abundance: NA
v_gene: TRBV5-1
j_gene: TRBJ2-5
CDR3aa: CASSARQETQYF
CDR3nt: TGCGCCAGCAGCGCACGGCAAGAGACCCAGTACTTC

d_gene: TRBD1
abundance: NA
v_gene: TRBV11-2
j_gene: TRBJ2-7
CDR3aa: CASSLEPRTGRREQYF
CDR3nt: TGTGCCAGCAGCTTAGAACCTCGGACAGGCCGAAGGGAGCAGTACTTC

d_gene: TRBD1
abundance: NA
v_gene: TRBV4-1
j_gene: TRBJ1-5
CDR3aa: CASSPVGTGSLPPQHF
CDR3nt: TGCGCCAGCAGCCCCGTGGGGACAGGGAGTTTGCCGCCCCAGCATTTT

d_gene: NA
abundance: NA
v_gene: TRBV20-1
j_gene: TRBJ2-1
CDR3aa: CSASGLELHEQFF
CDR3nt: TGCAGTGCTAGTGGGCTAGAGCTCCATGAGCAGTTCTTC

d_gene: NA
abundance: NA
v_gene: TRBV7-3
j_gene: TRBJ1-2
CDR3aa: CASSLSPPPNRYGYTF
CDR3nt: TGTGCCAGCAGCTTATCTCCCCCCCCGAATCGGTATGGCTACACCTTC

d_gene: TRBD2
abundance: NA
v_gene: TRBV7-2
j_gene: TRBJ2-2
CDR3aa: CASSFSGGIGELFF
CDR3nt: TGTGCCAGCAGCTTTAGCGGGGGTATCGGGGAGCTGTTTTTT

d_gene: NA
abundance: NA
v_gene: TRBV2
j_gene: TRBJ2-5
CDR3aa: CASSWGGRETQYF
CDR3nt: TGTGCCAGCTCCTGGGGGGGCAGGGAGACCCAGTACTTC

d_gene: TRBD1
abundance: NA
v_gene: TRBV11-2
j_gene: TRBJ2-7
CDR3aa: CASSFETGSTYEQYF
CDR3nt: TGTGCCAGCAGCTTTGAGACAGGGTCTACCTACGAGCAGTACTTC

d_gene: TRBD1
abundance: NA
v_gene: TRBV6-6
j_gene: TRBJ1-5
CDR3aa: CASSHTQGARNQPQHF
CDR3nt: TGTGCCAGCAGTCACACCCAGGGGGCGAGGAATCAGCCCCAGCATTTT

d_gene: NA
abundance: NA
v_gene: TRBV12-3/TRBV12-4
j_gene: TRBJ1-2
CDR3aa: CASSFPKLYGYTF
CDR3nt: TGTGCCAGCAGTTTTCCAAAACTATATGGCTACACCTTC

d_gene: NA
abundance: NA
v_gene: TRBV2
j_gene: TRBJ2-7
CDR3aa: CASSERYEQYF
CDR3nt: TGTGCCAGCAGTGAACGGTACGAGCAGTACTTC

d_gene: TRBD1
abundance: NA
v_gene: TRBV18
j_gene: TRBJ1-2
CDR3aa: CASSPVNRGPGGYTF
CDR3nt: TGTGCCAGCTCCCCGGTGAACAGGGGGCCGGGGGGCTACACCTTC

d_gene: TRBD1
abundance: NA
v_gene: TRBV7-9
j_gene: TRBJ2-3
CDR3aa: CASSSGTGPDTQYF
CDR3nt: TGTGCCAGCAGCTCGGGGACAGGGCCAGATACGCAGTATTTT

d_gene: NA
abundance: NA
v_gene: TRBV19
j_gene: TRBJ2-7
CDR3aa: CASLFLLYEQYF
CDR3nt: TGTGCCAGTCTCTTCCTTTTATACGAGCAGTACTTC

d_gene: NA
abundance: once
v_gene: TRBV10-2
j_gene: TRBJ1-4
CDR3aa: CASSEGVGGLTNEKLFF
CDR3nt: TGCGCCAGCAGTGAGGGGGTCGGAGGGCTAACTAATGAAAAACTGTTTTTT

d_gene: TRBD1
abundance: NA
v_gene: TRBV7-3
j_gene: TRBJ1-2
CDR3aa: CASSSDRDNGYTF
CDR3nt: TGTGCCAGCAGCTCCGACAGGGATAATGGCTACACCTTC

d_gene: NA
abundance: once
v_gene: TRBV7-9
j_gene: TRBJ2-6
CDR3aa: CASSSQELSSGANVLTF
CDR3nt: TGTGCCAGCAGCTCACAGGAACTCAGCTCTGGGGCCAACGTCCTGACTTTC

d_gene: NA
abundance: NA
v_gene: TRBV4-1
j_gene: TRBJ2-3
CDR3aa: CASSQAPGLRTDTQYF
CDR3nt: TGCGCCAGCAGCCAAGCCCCGGGACTTCGCACAGATACGCAGTATTTT

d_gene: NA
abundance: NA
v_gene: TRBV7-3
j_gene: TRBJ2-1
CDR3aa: CASSTQGAWNEQFF
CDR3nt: TGTGCCAGCAGCACGCAAGGGGCGTGGAATGAGCAGTTCTTC

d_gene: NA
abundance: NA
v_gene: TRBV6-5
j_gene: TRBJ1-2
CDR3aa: CASSSGGGYTF
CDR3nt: TGTGCCAGCAGTTCGGGGGGAGGCTACACCTTC

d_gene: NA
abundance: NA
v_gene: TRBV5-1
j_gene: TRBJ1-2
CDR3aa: CASSLGWRDGYTF
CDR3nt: TGCGCCAGCAGCTTGGGGTGGAGGGATGGCTACACCTTC

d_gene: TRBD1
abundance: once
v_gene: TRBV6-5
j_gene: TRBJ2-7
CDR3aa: CASSEGQASYEQYF
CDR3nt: TGTGCCAGCAGCGAGGGACAGGCGTCCTACGAGCAGTACTTC

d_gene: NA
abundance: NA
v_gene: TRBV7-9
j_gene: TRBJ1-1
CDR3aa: CASSLRGTEAFF
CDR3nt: TGTGCCAGCAGCCTACGGGGCACTGAAGCTTTCTTT

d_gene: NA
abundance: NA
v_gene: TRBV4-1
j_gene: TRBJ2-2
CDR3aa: CASSQAQGSAGELFF
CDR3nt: TGCGCCAGCAGCCAAGCCCAGGGCTCGGCCGGGGAGCTGTTTTTT

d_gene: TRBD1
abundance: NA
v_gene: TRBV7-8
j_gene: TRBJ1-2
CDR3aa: CASSRGGDSPGGYTF
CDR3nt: TGTGCCAGCAGCCGCGGCGGGGACAGTCCAGGAGGCTACACCTTC

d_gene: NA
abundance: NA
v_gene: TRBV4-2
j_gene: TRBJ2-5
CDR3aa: CASSQDPSNQETQYF
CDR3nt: TGTGCCAGCAGCCAAGATCCTAGCAACCAAGAGACCCAGTACTTC

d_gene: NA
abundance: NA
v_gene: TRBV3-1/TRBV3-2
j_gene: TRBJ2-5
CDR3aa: CASSQDEKTQYF
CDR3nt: TGTGCCAGCAGCCAAGATGAGAAGACCCAGTACTTC

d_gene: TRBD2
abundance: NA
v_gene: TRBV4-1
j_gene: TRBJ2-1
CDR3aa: CASSQDQAGAWEQFF
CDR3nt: TGCGCCAGCAGCCAAGACCAAGCGGGGGCATGGGAGCAGTTCTTC